The clone carrying this T cell receptor beta chain was detected only once. Its matching antigen is unknown. Distinct nucleotide sequences in the sample also encode this CDR3. Per germline, CDR1 SGHKS and CDR2 YYEKEE (reference sequence). With 1 base clipped from V and 5 bases from J, the junction kept 4 bases outside the gene matches. This CDR3 contains 14 residues. These data are taken from a study of T cell responses to AZD1222 COVID-19 vaccine. Findings and caveats of the study: The study found vaccine-associated CD4 TCRs spanning spike, dominant at 160-218 and 743-854.

TCRdb keeps only in-frame clones here, not all; method: immunoSEQ multiplex PCR. Here the sample spans tens of thousands of clones, approximately 85% being singletons. Analyses pooled second doses at about 4 or about 12 weeks. The rearrangement uses TRBV5-5 and TRBJ2-3; 7 bases match TRBD1. This sequence originates from an adult who received the AZD1222 COVID-19 vaccine. Sequencing was performed on peripheral blood, taken 28 days after the second AZD1222 dose. The CDR3 is CASSLTGAGDTQYF. The CDR3 DNA sequence: TGTGCCAGCAGCTTGACAGGGGCTGGAGATACGCAGTATTTT.